The source of this TCR beta chain is a study of T cell repertoires in aging, cancer and after chemotherapy. Study background: Chronic lymphocytic leukemia patients on fludarabine- or bendamustine-based regimens gave paired samples before and after chemotherapy.

The template was genomic DNA from peripheral blood, not RNA. A mixed TRB-A/B primer pool amplified rearranged TRB by multiplex touch-down PCR. TCRdb analysed the multiplex PCR reads with MiXCR anew, one entry per CDR3 protein. The table shows some 6,300 distinct CDR3 sequences, with roughly a quarter occurring only once. Whole-study findings and limits: In cancer patients, declining TCR diversity with age involved lost richness and lost evenness. Across the chemotherapy interval, each cancer cohort showed higher median generation probability, suggesting thymic rebound.

This clonotype qualifies as medium-sized. The target antigen is unknown. The length of the CDR3 is 15 residues. V lost 5 bases to trimming and J lost 5 bases; unmatched junction nucleotides: 10. Germline assignment: CDR1 MNHEY and CDR2 SVGAGI. The source is a human donor with a blood cancer. This rearrangement joins TRBV6-5 to TRBJ2-5, with 8 bases aligning to TRBD2. Sequencing was carried out using blood. DNA of the CDR3: TGTGCCAGCAGTAATCGACTAGCGCGTGGTGAGACCCAGTACTTC. It encodes CASSNRLARGETQYF.